The 26 T cell receptor beta chains given below trace back to one sample, sequenced in a study of cytomegalovirus exposure and HLA in healthy donors. The study ran its PCR with 60 Vbeta and 13 Jbeta primers. Assay: immunoSEQ multiplex PCR; the TCRdb copy retains only in-frame clones and omits some. The table records approximately 170,000 clones, roughly 79% of them present only once. What was sequenced was PBMCs. These receptors all stem from a man between 40 and 49 years old in good health and CMV-seronegative.

The J gene is TRBJ1-3, the V gene TRBV6-5; D is unresolved. V was pared by 5 bases and J by 0 bases, with 11 bases between. Germline values: CDR1 MNHEY, CDR2 SVGAGI. CDR3 length equals 15 residues. Written as DNA, the CDR3 is TGTGCCAGCAGTAAACAGCGGTCCTCTGGAAACACCATATATTTT. This encodes CASSKQRSSGNTIYF.

The V call is TRBV5-1, the J call TRBJ1-5; the D gene is possibly TRBD1 (5 bases). V dropped 3 bases and J dropped 6 bases, with 16 bases sitting between them. Germline V gene sequence: CDR1 SGHRS, CDR2 YFSETQ. CDR3 length: 15 residues. CDR3 residues: CASSSGDGLGQPQHF. CDR3 nucleotide sequence: TGCGCCAGCAGCTCGGGGGATGGTTTAGGTCAGCCCCAGCATTTT. Combining the CDR3 with reference TRBV5-1 and TRBJ1-5 gives the whole variable domain KAGVTQTPRYLIKTRGQQVTLSCSPISGHRSVSWYQQTPGQGLQFLFEYFSETQRNKGNFPGRFSGRQFSNSRSEMNVSTLELGDSALYLCASSSGDGLGQPQHFGDGTRLSIL.

This chain joins TRBV5-1 and TRBJ2-2; 7 bases agree with TRBD2. V was pared by 7 bases and J by 8 bases, with 11 bases of the junction left unmatched. The CDR3 sequence is 14 residues long. Germline V lookup: CDR1 SGHRS, CDR2 YFSETQ. As DNA, the CDR3 is TGCGCCAGCGGCATGGGCGGGAGCCCGGGGGAGCTGTTTTTT. Translated, it gives CASGMGGSPGELFF.

The chain uses TRBV19 and TRBJ1-4, with 7 bases matching TRBD1. The CDR3 is made up of 15 amino acids. The ends lost 6 bases at V and 7 bases at J; junction bases unmatched: 11. Germline loops: CDR1 LNHDA, CDR2 SQIVND (reference sequence). CDR3 amino acids: CASRIPTGIGEKLFF. CDR3 in DNA: TGTGCCAGTAGGATTCCGACAGGGATTGGTGAAAAACTGTTTTTT.

The chain links TRBV4-2 to TRBJ2-7; TRBD1 matches at 8 bases. Germline V gene data show CDR1 as LGHNA and CDR2 as YNFKEQ. The CDR3 extends over 16 amino acids. The trim removed 1 base at V and 2 bases at J, leaving 7 bases unmatched. Written as DNA, the CDR3 is TGTGCCAGCAGCCAAGGCCACACAGGGGGAGCCTACGAGCAGTACTTC. This gives the protein CASSQGHTGGAYEQYF.

V gene TRBV10-3 combines with J gene TRBJ1-1, with TRBD1 identical over 7 bases. The CDR3 runs to 12 residues. Germline-derived CDR1 and CDR2 are ENHRY and SYGVKD. Trimming took 2 bases from V and 11 from J; bases not matched to a gene: 5. DNA of the CDR3: TGTGCCATCAGTGAGATCAGGGGGAGGGCTTTCTTT. Encoded protein: CAISEIRGRAFF.

The V gene is TRBV18, the J gene TRBJ1-2; D not resolved. V lost 3 bases, J lost 4 bases, and 21 bases lay in between. Germline V lookup: CDR1 KGHSH, CDR2 LQKENI. The CDR3 loop spans 17 amino acids. The CDR3 loop is CASSPDSPFTQTYGYTF. In nucleotides, the CDR3 is TGTGCCAGCTCACCCGACTCACCCTTCACGCAGACCTATGGCTACACCTTC.

The CDR3, as DNA: TGTGCCAGTAGAGCACGAGACAGGGGGAATGGCTACACCTTC. This codes for CASRARDRGNGYTF. J is TRBJ1-2 and V is TRBV19, with 9 bases that match TRBD1. The CDR3 contains 14 residues. Germline V gives CDR1 LNHDA, CDR2 SQIVND (reference sequence). V shed 6 bases, J shed 6 bases, and the junction held 8 bases outside the gene matches.

This sequence joins TRBV27 and TRBJ1-5; D call uncertain. Germline CDR1 MNHEY, CDR2 SMNVEV (reference sequence). The CDR3 is 13 residues long. V lost 3 bases and J lost 3, with 6 bases in between. CDR3 sequence (DNA): TGTGCCAGCAGTTTTATTCTCAATCAGCCCCAGCATTTT. It is translated as CASSFILNQPQHF.

This clone was observed a few times. This rearrangement joins TRBV6-6 to TRBJ1-2; D is unresolved. CDR1 and CDR2 from the germline V gene are MNHNY and SVGAGI (reference sequence). The CDR3 has 10 amino acids. The V end was cut by 7 bases, the J end by 8 bases, with 8 bases between. The DNA of the CDR3 is TGTGCCAGCAAGGGAGAAGGCTACACCTTC. As protein: CASKGEGYTF.

V gene TRBV25-1 combines with J gene TRBJ2-1; 10 bases are a match to TRBD2. V shed 3 bases and J 9 bases; nucleotides not matched to a gene: 8. CDR3 length equals 15 residues. Looked up from germline, CDR1 is MGHDK and CDR2 is SYGVNS. CDR3 sequence (DNA): TGTGCCAGCAGTGATAAGGGACTAGCGATAGGTGAGCAGTTCTTC. It encodes CASSDKGLAIGEQFF.

The table lists this clone with a count of one. This sequence joins TRBV28 and TRBJ1-5, with a weak D call TRBD1 (6 bases). The V end lost 2 bases, the J end lost 6 bases, and 11 bases lay between the germline ends. This CDR3 comprises 14 residues. CDR1 and CDR2 (germline): MDHEN, SYDVKM. DNA of the CDR3: TGTGCCAGCAGTTTAAGGGGGTACGGTCAGCCCCAGCATTTT. Amino acids: CASSLRGYGQPQHF.

This rearrangement joins TRBV5-1 to TRBJ1-2; D not resolved. Looked up from germline, CDR1 is SGHRS and CDR2 is YFSETQ. V was clipped by 0 bases and J by 4 bases, with 10 bases between them. This CDR3 spans 14 amino acids. The CDR3 DNA reads TGCGCCAGCAGCTTGGATGGTTTCAGCTATGGCTACACCTTC. It translates to CASSLDGFSYGYTF.

The sample holds one count of this clone. This sequence joins TRBV5-1 and TRBJ2-1, with 7 positions matching TRBD1. V dropped 4 bases and J dropped 2; count of bases not matched to a gene: 12. This CDR3 has 17 residues. CDR1 and CDR2 (germline): SGHRS, YFSETQ. CDR3 residues: CASSRQTGKNPYNEQFF. The CDR3 DNA is TGCGCCAGCAGCAGGCAGACAGGGAAGAACCCCTACAATGAGCAGTTCTTC.

Comments on this clone: A junction end diverges from the germline sequence, so it may reflect a read error. Within the sample, other DNA sequences also encode this same CDR3. V usage is TRBV7-9 and J usage is TRBJ2-2; 7 positions agree with TRBD1. The CDR3 runs to 13 residues. CDR1 SEHNR and CDR2 FQNEAQ come from the germline V gene (reference sequence). Written as DNA, the CDR3 is TGTGCCAGAGGACAGGTAGCCCCCGGGGAGCTGTTTTTC. It specifies CARGQVAPGELFF.

The rearrangement joins TRBV28 to TRBJ2-2; 11 nucleotides match TRBD2. Germline CDR1 MDHEN, CDR2 SYDVKM. Losses at the gene ends were 5 bases for V and 2 bases for J; bases not matched to a gene: 7. CDR3 length equals 17 residues. CDR3 in amino acids: CASSPGGTSGNTGELFF. The DNA for the CDR3 is TGTGCCAGCAGTCCCGGGGGGACTAGCGGTAACACCGGGGAGCTGTTTTTT.

Concerning this clone: An end of the junction differs from the germline gene, which may be a read error. The chain combines TRBV28 with TRBJ2-6, with a tentative D call TRBD1 (5 bases). There are 16 residues in the CDR3. From germline, CDR1 is MDHEN and CDR2 SYDVKM. CDR3 loop: CASSPPRGSGANGLTF. The DNA for the CDR3 is TGTGCCAGCAGTCCCCCCCGCGGCTCTGGGGCCAACGGCCTGACTTTC.

The chain couples TRBV5-5 to TRBJ1-4; 7 nucleotides agree with TRBD1. This CDR3 contains 16 residues. V shed 4 bases, J shed 0 bases, and the junction held 6 bases outside the gene matches. CDR1 is SGHKS, CDR2 YYEKEE, per germline (reference sequence). CDR3 region: CASSRPTGTTNEKLFF. In nucleotides, the CDR3 is TGTGCCAGCAGCCGCCCGACAGGGACAACTAATGAAAAACTGTTTTTT.

This clone occurred once. The gene calls are TRBV25-1 and TRBJ1-1; TRBD1 agrees at 7 bases. This CDR3 is 15 amino acids long. Germline assignment: CDR1 MGHDK and CDR2 SYGVNS. Trimming cost V 1 base and J 1 base; bases outside gene matches: 3. The CDR3 loop reads CASSESRTGNTEAFF. As DNA, the CDR3 is TGTGCCAGCAGTGAATCTCGGACAGGGAACACTGAAGCTTTCTTT.

The rearrangement links TRBV6-5 to TRBJ2-5, with TRBD1 as a possible D gene (6 bases). Germline V lookup: CDR1 MNHEY, CDR2 SVGAGI. The CDR3 has 15 amino acids. V lost 2 bases and J lost 6, with 16 bases in between. The CDR3 spells CASSYPSTGRQTQYF. The CDR3 DNA reads as TGTGCCAGCAGTTACCCAAGTACAGGGCGGCAGACCCAGTACTTC.

The CDR3 DNA follows: TGTGCCAGCAGCTTAGCGGCGCTGACCGGGACAGTCTCAGATACGCAGTATTTT. Translation gives CASSLAALTGTVSDTQYF. The chain combines TRBV11-1 with TRBJ2-3, with 7 bases lining up with TRBD1. Looked up from germline, CDR1 is SGHAT and CDR2 is FQDESV (reference sequence). The CDR3 sequence is 18 residues long. The V segment lost 0 bases and the J segment 4 bases; nucleotides outside the gene matches: 13.

The chain has TRBV19 and TRBJ1-2; TRBD1 is a possible D gene (5 bases). Between the trimmed V and J ends, which lost 4 bases and 8 bases, there was a span of 17 bases. Germline V gives CDR1 LNHDA, CDR2 SQIVND (reference sequence). The CDR3 is made up of 14 amino acids. The CDR3 nucleotides read TGTGCCAGTAGTAATCAGGGCGGCGGCCTAGGCTACACCTTC. As protein: CASSNQGGGLGYTF.

This chain joins TRBV9 and TRBJ2-5; TRBD2 agrees at 10 bases. The CDR3 sequence is 16 residues long. Trimming at V came to 1 base and at J to 5 bases, leaving 8 bases not matched to a gene. Germline assignment: CDR1 SGDLS and CDR2 YYNGEE. CDR3 region: CASSVLAGVVGETQYF. The CDR3 nucleotides are TGTGCCAGCAGCGTACTAGCGGGAGTAGTGGGGGAGACCCAGTACTTC.

This clone has a single count. J is TRBJ2-7 and V is TRBV10-3; TRBD1 matches 9 bases. The CDR3 contains 14 residues. Germline assignment: CDR1 ENHRY and CDR2 SYGVKD. With V trimmed by 3 bases and J by 5 bases, 5 bases remained unmatched. The CDR3 DNA reads TGTGCCATCAGTGACCTACAGGGGGCTCACGAGCAGTACGTC. It specifies CAISDLQGAHEQYV.

This chain links TRBV27 with TRBJ2-3, with 13 bases aligning to TRBD2. The CDR3 is made up of 16 amino acids. Per the germline V gene, CDR1 is MNHEY and CDR2 is SMNVEV (reference sequence). V trimming: 1 base; J trimming: 3 bases; junction bases outside the gene matches: 1. In nucleotides, the CDR3 is TGTGCCAGCAGTTTATTGGGACTAGCGGGGACAGATACGCAGTATTTT. It translates to CASSLLGLAGTDTQYF.

The rearrangement joins TRBV5-1 to TRBJ2-2; D is perhaps TRBD2 (6 bases). V lost 7 bases to trimming and J lost 2 bases, with 12 bases between them. The CDR3 is 14 amino acids. CDR1 is SGHRS and CDR2 is YFSETQ in the germline V gene. The CDR3 nucleotides read TGCGCCAGCGTCGGACTACCAAACACCGGGGAGCTGTTTTTT. Residues: CASVGLPNTGELFF.